One and the same sample provided the 23 T cell receptor beta chains below, sequenced in a study of CD8 T cells in ankylosing spondylitis listed by TCRdb under 2017. The library was built by means of 5' RACE. TCRdb names Illumina HiSeq 2500 as the instrument used. TCRdb cleaned the public reads at Q25 with fastp, built clones with MiXCR and kept in-frame beta chains. Each entry merges the rows of one CDR3 protein and shows their most common DNA and genes. Here the sample has 470,000 or so distinct CDR3 sequences; more than 25% occur a single time. The biggest ten clones account for over 0.8% of the sample. Results the study describes overall, beyond this receptor: A TCR beta motif made up of 7 to 9 highly homologous amino acid variants appeared to be characteristic of blood from ankylosing spondylitis patients.

Their recognized antigens are unknown. Sample: blood, either unsorted or a sorted T cell fraction (not recorded which). All receptors come from a male donor with ankylosing spondylitis.

A few counts support this clonotype. The chain uses TRBV29-1 and TRBJ1-2; no clear D gene. This CDR3 region has 12 residues. Per the germline V gene, CDR1 is SQVTM and CDR2 is ANQGSEA. V lost 5 bases and J 3 bases, leaving 10 bases between the germline ends. The CDR3 is CSVWAGDYGYTF. The CDR3 bases are TGCAGCGTTTGGGCGGGAGACTATGGCTACACCTTC.

This clonotype has only a few counts. The genes are TRBV20-1 and TRBJ2-1; 8 nucleotides align to TRBD2. J lost 2 bases, V lost 0 bases, and 9 bases had no gene match. The CDR3 runs to 17 residues. The germline gives CDR1 DFQATT, CDR2 SNEGSKA (reference sequence). CDR3 DNA: TGCAGTGCTAGAGATCCCCTTGCTAGCGGGCCCTACAATGAGCAGTTCTTC. It specifies CSARDPLASGPYNEQFF.

The chain is built from TRBV12-3 or TRBV12-4 and TRBJ1-6; D not resolved. Between the trimmed V and J ends, which lost 6 bases and 6 bases, there was a span of 9 bases. The CDR3 sequence is 13 residues long. The CDR3 region has the DNA TGTGCCAGCAGCCGGGAGATTAATTCACCCCTCCACTTT. Amino acids: CASSREINSPLHF.

The gene calls are TRBV5-5 and TRBJ1-1, with D possibly TRBD1 on 6 matching bases. V lost 4 bases, J lost 0 bases, and 19 bases lay in between. CDR1 is SGHKS and CDR2 is YYEKEE in the germline V gene (reference sequence). The CDR3 loop spans 17 amino acids. The CDR3 loop is CASSLGQSYGLNTEAFF. The CDR3 DNA sequence: TGTGCCAGCAGCCTCGGACAGTCCTATGGATTGAACACTGAAGCTTTCTTT. The full variable domain, in which reference TRBV5-5 and TRBJ1-1 provide the parts outside the CDR3, is DAGVTQSPTHLIKTRGQQVTLRCSPISGHKSVSWYQQVLGQGPQFIFQYYEKEERGRGNFPDRFSARQFPNYSSELNVNALLLGDSALYLCASSLGQSYGLNTEAFFGQGTRLTVV.

The J gene is TRBJ2-5, the V gene TRBV6-1; possibly TRBD1 for D (5 bases). Trimming shortened V by 5 bases and J by 3 bases, and 22 bases separated the two germline ends. CDR3 size: 17 residues. Germline values: CDR1 MNHNS, CDR2 SASEGT. The DNA of the CDR3 is TGTGCCAGCAGTCCCAATGCGATAGGGGTAGGGAAAGAGACCCAGTACTTC. The encoded protein is CASSPNAIGVGKETQYF.

This clonotype has just a few counts. The chain couples TRBV7-2 to TRBJ2-2; TRBD2 matches 12 bases. V dropped 5 bases and J dropped 7; count of bases not matched to a gene: 8. CDR3 length equals 16 residues. CDR1 and CDR2 (germline): SGHTA, FQGNSA. Here the CDR3 reads CASSPKLAGGLGELFF. In nucleotides, the CDR3 is TGTGCCAGCAGCCCCAAACTAGCGGGAGGTCTCGGGGAGCTGTTTTTT.

The V and J genes are TRBV10-1 and TRBJ2-1, with unresolved D. The V end lost 2 bases, the J end lost 5 bases, and 7 bases lay between the germline ends. Germline loops: CDR1 WNHNN, CDR2 SYGVQD (reference sequence). CDR3 length: 13 residues. The CDR3 nucleotides read TGCGCCAGCAGTGAGCCCGTCAACAATGAGCAGTTCTTC. This codes for CASSEPVNNEQFF.

V usage is TRBV12-3 or TRBV12-4 and J usage is TRBJ2-1; D perhaps matches TRBD2 (5 bases). The CDR3 length is 12 residues. Trimming cost V 5 bases and J 10 bases, with 12 bases left between them. Here the CDR3 DNA reads TGTGCCAGCAGTACGGGCCCGGGGGAGCAGTTCTTC. Amino acids: CASSTGPGEQFF.

The chain links TRBV20-1 to TRBJ1-5; 7 bases map to TRBD1. There are 14 residues in the CDR3. CDR1 is DFQATT and CDR2 is SNEGSKA in the germline V gene (reference sequence). Trimming removed 1 base from V and 9 bases from J; junction bases left unmatched: 9. CDR3 protein: CSARVGQAPGPQHF. CDR3 sequence (DNA): TGCAGTGCTAGAGTCGGACAGGCCCCAGGGCCCCAGCATTTT.

This clonotype was picked up a small number of times. The genes are TRBV20-1 and TRBJ2-1, with TRBD2 as a possible D gene (5 bases). Trimming cost V 3 bases and J 2 bases, with 11 bases left between them. CDR1 is DFQATT and CDR2 is SNEGSKA in the germline V gene (reference sequence). The CDR3 runs 14 residues. CDR3 loop: CSASVDYTYNEQFF. CDR3 DNA: TGCAGTGCTAGCGTAGACTACACCTACAATGAGCAGTTCTTC.

This clonotype has only a few counts. The rearrangement joins TRBV7-8 to TRBJ2-3, with TRBD2 matching 9 bases. Germline V gives CDR1 SGHVS, CDR2 FQNEAQ. With V trimmed by 5 bases and J by 0 bases, 6 bases remained unmatched. This CDR3 region has 16 residues. The CDR3 DNA is TGTGCCAGCAGCGCCGGACTAGCGACCAGCACAGATACGCAGTATTTT. Amino acid sequence: CASSAGLATSTDTQYF.

The chain links TRBV20-1 to TRBJ1-1, with TRBD1 matching over 7 bases. The CDR3 sequence is 13 residues long. CDR1 is DFQATT, CDR2 SNEGSKA, per germline (reference sequence). V gave up 2 bases and J gave up 7 bases; unmatched junction bases: 7. The CDR3 loop is CSARRGTAREAFF. DNA for the CDR3: TGCAGTGCTAGACGTGGGACAGCCCGTGAAGCTTTCTTT.

CDR3 coding DNA: TGTGCCATCAGATCTACAGGGGTCGGGGAGCAGTACTTC. Translation gives CAIRSTGVGEQYF. This chain links TRBV10-3 with TRBJ2-7, with 7 bases identical to TRBD1. This CDR3 spans 13 amino acids. Trimming at V came to 6 bases and at J to 7 bases, leaving 9 bases not matched to a gene. CDR1 is ENHRY, CDR2 SYGVKD, per germline.

This clonotype was seen a handful of times. The rearrangement uses TRBV7-9 and TRBJ2-5, with 10 nucleotides matching TRBD1. J was trimmed by 13 bases and V by 4 bases; bases with no gene match: 6. The CDR3 length is 12 residues. From germline, CDR1 is SEHNR and CDR2 FQNEAQ (reference sequence). The CDR3 region is CASSSRDRGAYF. The CDR3 DNA follows: TGTGCCAGCAGCTCCCGGGACAGGGGTGCGTACTTC.

The V gene is TRBV10-3, the J gene TRBJ2-3, with no clear D. Germline lookup yields CDR1 ENHRY and CDR2 SYGVKD. V lost 2 bases and J lost 0, with 12 bases in between. The CDR3 contains 16 residues. The CDR3 region has the DNA TGTGCCATCAGTGAGGGCGTCAGTGCTAGCACAGATACGCAGTATTTT. It specifies CAISEGVSASTDTQYF.

This chain links TRBV7-9 with TRBJ1-4; 8 positions agree with TRBD1. CDR1 is SEHNR, CDR2 FQNEAQ, per germline (reference sequence). V shed 4 bases, J shed 8 bases, and the junction held 15 bases outside the gene matches. This CDR3 spans 17 amino acids. The CDR3 loop reads CASSSDRGYSNGEKLFF. DNA of the CDR3: TGTGCCAGCAGCTCCGACAGGGGATACTCTAATGGGGAAAAACTGTTTTTT.

In this sample, this clonotype turned up a few times. V and J are TRBV10-3 and TRBJ2-7; 8 bases are shared with TRBD1. Per germline, CDR1 ENHRY and CDR2 SYGVKD. This CDR3 contains 16 residues. Losses at the gene ends were 5 bases for V and 0 bases for J; bases not matched to a gene: 9. CDR3 coding DNA: TGTGCCATCAGTCCGACAGGGGCCCTAAGCTCCTACGAGCAGTACTTC. Its translation is CAISPTGALSSYEQYF.

This clonotype was counted between two and nine times. The V and J genes are TRBV3-1 and TRBJ2-5; TRBD1 is a possible D gene (6 bases). Trimming took off 1 base at V and 5 bases at J, with 11 bases between the two ends. Per the germline V gene, CDR1 is LGHDT and CDR2 is YNNKEL (reference sequence). The CDR3 consists of 14 residues. The CDR3 region is CASSQAEGVETQYF. DNA for the CDR3: TGTGCCAGCAGCCAAGCTGAGGGGGTGGAGACCCAGTACTTC.

This clonotype has a handful of counts. The rearrangement links TRBV20-1 to TRBJ2-2; 10 bases map to TRBD1. The CDR3 has 15 residues. CDR1 is DFQATT, CDR2 SNEGSKA, per germline (reference sequence). V lost 6 bases, J lost 6 bases, and 10 bases stayed unmatched. CDR3 bases: TGCAGTGCCGGAGCTGGGACAGGGGAGGCCGGGGAGCTGTTTTTT. As protein: CSAGAGTGEAGELFF.

This sequence joins TRBV29-1 and TRBJ1-1; possible D gene TRBD1, 5 bases. The CDR3 contains 14 residues. V lost 2 bases and J lost 1, with 11 bases in between. Germline lookup yields CDR1 SQVTM and CDR2 ANQGSEA. As DNA, the CDR3 is TGCAGCGTTGAACGACAGTTATCGAACACTGAAGCTTTCTTT. It encodes CSVERQLSNTEAFF.

The rearrangement joins TRBV12-3 or TRBV12-4 to TRBJ2-5; D is ambiguous. This CDR3 contains 16 residues. Trimming took off 6 bases at V and 1 base at J, with 18 bases between the two ends. The CDR3, as DNA: TGTGCCAGCAGCTTATTACCACAAGGACGCCAAGAGACCCAGTACTTC. Translated, it gives CASSLLPQGRQETQYF.

This chain joins TRBV12-3 or TRBV12-4 and TRBJ1-2; D gene ambiguous. V was shortened by 7 bases and J by 4 bases, with 16 bases between the two germline ends. The CDR3 is 14 amino acids. CDR3 residues: CASNFGSAVYGYTF. For the CDR3, the DNA is TGTGCCAGCAACTTCGGGAGCGCAGTCTATGGCTACACCTTC.

This clonotype was recorded many times. The rearrangement uses TRBV20-1 and TRBJ2-3; 10 bases match TRBD2. The CDR3 is 13 amino acids. Germline V gene lookup returns CDR1 DFQATT and CDR2 SNEGSKA (reference sequence). With V trimmed by 6 bases and J by 9 bases, 9 bases remained unmatched. The CDR3 protein is CSAEGLAEDTQYF. CDR3 nucleotides: TGCAGTGCCGAAGGACTAGCGGAGGACACGCAGTATTTT.